This T cell receptor (beta chain) appears in the sequencing data of a study of T cell responses to AZD1222 COVID-19 vaccine. Study-wide results and limits: After two AZD1222 doses, spike-specific TCR breadth and depth rose versus day 0.

V was clipped by 1 base and J by 3 bases; unmatched bases: 2. CDR3 length equals 14 residues. Germline V gene lookup returns CDR1 SGHTS and CDR2 YDEGEE. TCRdb's table, derived via immunoSEQ multiplex PCR, lists solely in-frame clones and lacks some. The table shows 150,000 to 200,000 clones, with approximately 90% occurring only once. As to this clone: Its cognate antigen is unknown.

This specimen consisted of peripheral blood, obtained on day 0 of AZD1222 vaccination. This receptor was obtained from an adult in good health. The chain employs TRBV5-8 and TRBJ1-2, with 8 positions matching TRBD1. CDR3 loop: CASSLPTGDYGYTF. DNA for the CDR3: TGTGCCAGCAGCTTGCCGACAGGGGACTATGGCTACACCTTC.